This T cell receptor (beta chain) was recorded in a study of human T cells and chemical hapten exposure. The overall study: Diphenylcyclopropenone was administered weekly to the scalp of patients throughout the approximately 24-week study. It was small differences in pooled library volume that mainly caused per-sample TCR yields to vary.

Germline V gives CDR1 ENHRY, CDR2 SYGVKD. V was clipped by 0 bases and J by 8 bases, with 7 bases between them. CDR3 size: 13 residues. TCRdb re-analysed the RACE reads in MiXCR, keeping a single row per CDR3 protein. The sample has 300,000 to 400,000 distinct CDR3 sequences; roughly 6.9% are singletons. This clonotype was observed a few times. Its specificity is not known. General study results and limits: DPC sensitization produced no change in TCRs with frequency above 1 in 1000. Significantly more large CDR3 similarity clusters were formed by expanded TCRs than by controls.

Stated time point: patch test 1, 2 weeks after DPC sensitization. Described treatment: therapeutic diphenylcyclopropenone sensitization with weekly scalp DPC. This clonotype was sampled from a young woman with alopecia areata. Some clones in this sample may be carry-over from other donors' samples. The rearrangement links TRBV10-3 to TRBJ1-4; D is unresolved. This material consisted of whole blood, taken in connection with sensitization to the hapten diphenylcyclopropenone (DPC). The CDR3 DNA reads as TGTGCCATCAGTGAGTCGTTGGGCGAAAAACTGTTTTTT. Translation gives CAISESLGEKLFF.